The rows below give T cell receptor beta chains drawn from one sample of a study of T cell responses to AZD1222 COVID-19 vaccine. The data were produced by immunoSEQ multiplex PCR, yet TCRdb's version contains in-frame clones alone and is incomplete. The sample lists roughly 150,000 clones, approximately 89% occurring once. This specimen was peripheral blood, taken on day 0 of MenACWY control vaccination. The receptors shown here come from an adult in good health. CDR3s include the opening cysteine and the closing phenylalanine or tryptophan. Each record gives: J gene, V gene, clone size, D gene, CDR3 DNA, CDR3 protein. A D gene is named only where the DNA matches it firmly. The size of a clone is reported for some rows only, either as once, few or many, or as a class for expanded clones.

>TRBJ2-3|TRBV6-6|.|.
TGTGCCAGCATCCCGGGTCGGGGAACTAGCACAGATACGCAGTATTTT
CASIPGRGTSTDTQYF
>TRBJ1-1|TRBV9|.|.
TGTGCCAGCGGGGCCGGGGCGAGGGACACTGAAGCTTTCTTT
CASGAGARDTEAFF
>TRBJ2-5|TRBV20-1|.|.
TGCAGTGCTAGTCTTACCCGGGGGCCCAGAGGGACCCAGTACTTC
CSASLTRGPRGTQYF
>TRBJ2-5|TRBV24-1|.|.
TGTGCCACCAGTGATTTGAGCGTCCAAGAGACCCAGTACTTC
CATSDLSVQETQYF
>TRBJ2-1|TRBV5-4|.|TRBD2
TGTGCCAGCAGCTCCCTAACTAGCGGGAGGGGGAATGAGCAGTTCTTC
CASSSLTSGRGNEQFF
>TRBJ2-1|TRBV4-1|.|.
TGCGCCAGCAGCCAAGACCGATCCGGGGACTACAATGAGCAGTTCTTC
CASSQDRSGDYNEQFF
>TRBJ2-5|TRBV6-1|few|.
TGTGCCAGCAGTGAACGCCGGGGGAACGGTCAAGAGACCCAGTACTTC
CASSERRGNGQETQYF
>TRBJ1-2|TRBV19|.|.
TGTGCCAGTAGTATAGACGGGGCCGAGTGGAACTATGGCTACACCTTC
CASSIDGAEWNYGYTF
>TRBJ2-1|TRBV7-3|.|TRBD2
TGTGCCAGCAGCTTAATAGCGGGGACATCCTACAATGAGCAGTTCTTC
CASSLIAGTSYNEQFF
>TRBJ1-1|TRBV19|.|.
TGTGCCAGTAGTCCATTGCCTGGGGCAGCGAAGACTGAAGCTTTCTTT
CASSPLPGAAKTEAFF
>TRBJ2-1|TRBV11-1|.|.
TGTGCCAGCAGCGGACGGAATGAGCAGTTCTTC
CASSGRNEQFF
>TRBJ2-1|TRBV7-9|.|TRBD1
TGTGCCAGCAGCTCTACGGGGACAGGGGCCTACAATGAGCAGTTCTTC
CASSSTGTGAYNEQFF
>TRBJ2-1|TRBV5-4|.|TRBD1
TGTGCCAGCAGTTACGACAGGGATGAGCAGTTCTTC
CASSYDRDEQFF
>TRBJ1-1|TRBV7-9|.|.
TGTGCCAGCAGCCTACATTCCCAGAACACTGAAGCTTTCTTT
CASSLHSQNTEAFF
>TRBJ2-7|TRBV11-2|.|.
TGTGCCAGCAGCTCCAGACAAGGGTGGCACTACGAGCAGTACTTC
CASSSRQGWHYEQYF
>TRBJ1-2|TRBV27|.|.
TGTGCCAGCAGTTCTCCCGATGGGGCTTATGGCTACACCTTC
CASSSPDGAYGYTF
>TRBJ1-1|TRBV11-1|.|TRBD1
TGTGCCAGCAGCGCACAGGGGATCACTGAAGCTTTCTTT
CASSAQGITEAFF
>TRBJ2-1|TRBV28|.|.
TGTGCCAGCAGTTTGCCGGGCTTTGAGCAGTTCTTC
CASSLPGFEQFF
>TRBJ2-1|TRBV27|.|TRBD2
TGTGCCAGCAGTTTGGGACGGACTAGCGGGAGGCATGAGCAGTTCTTC
CASSLGRTSGRHEQFF
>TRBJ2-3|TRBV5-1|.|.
TGCGCCAGCAGCTTGGGGCAGGCCGCAGATACGCAGTATTTT
CASSLGQAADTQYF
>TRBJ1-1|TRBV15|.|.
TGTGCCACCAGCAGAGATCTGCGGGACCCTGCCTCGAACACTGAAGCTTTCTTT
CATSRDLRDPASNTEAFF
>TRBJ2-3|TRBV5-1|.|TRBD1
TGCGCCAGCAGCTCGGACAGGTCCACAGATACGCAGTATTTT
CASSSDRSTDTQYF
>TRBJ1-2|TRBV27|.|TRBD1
TGTGCCAGCAGTTTGACCGGGACAGGGGCGGTTTTGGGTGGCTACACCTTC
CASSLTGTGAVLGGYTF
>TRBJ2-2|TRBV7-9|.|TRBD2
TGTGCCAGCAGCCGGACTAGCGGGGCGGCCGGGGAGCTGTTTTTT
CASSRTSGAAGELFF
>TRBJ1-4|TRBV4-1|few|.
TGCGCCAGCAGCTCGGGTGGGGGGACGAGGAGGAATGAAAAACTGTTTTTT
CASSSGGGTRRNEKLFF
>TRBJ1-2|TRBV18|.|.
TGTGCCAGCTCACCATTGGGAGGGGCCGATGGCTACACCTTC
CASSPLGGADGYTF
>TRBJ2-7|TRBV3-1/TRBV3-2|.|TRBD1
TGTGCCAGCAGCCGCAGGGGGAACGAGCAGTACTTC
CASSRRGNEQYF
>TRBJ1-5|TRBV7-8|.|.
TGTGCCAGCAGCCCGTCCATCAATCAGCCCCAGCATTTT
CASSPSINQPQHF
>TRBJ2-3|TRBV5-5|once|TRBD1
TGTGCCAGCAGCTTGGGACAGGGGTTTAGCACAGATACGCAGTATTTT
CASSLGQGFSTDTQYF
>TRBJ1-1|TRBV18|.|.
TGTGCCAGCTCACCACGAAGGGGATCGGGCACTGAAGCTTTCTTT
CASSPRRGSGTEAFF
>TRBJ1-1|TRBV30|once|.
TGTGCTAGGGGGGAGGGGTTGACTGAAGCTTTCTTT
CARGEGLTEAFF
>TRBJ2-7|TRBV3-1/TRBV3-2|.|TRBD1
TGTGCCAGCAGCCAACCGTCGGGACAGCGCTACGAGCAGTACTTC
CASSQPSGQRYEQYF
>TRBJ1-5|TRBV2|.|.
TGTGCCAGCAGTGAACTAGGGATTTATAGCAATCAGCCCCAGCATTTT
CASSELGIYSNQPQHF
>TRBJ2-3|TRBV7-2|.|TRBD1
TGTGCCAGCAGCCCCCCAGGGGGTGGCACAGATACGCAGTATTTT
CASSPPGGGTDTQYF
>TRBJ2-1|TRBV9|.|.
TGTGCCAGCAGCGTAGATAGTGATGAGCAGTTCTTC
CASSVDSDEQFF
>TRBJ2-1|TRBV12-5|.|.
TGTGCTAGTGGTTTGGTGAGCCGAGGGGGGAATGAGCAGTTCTTC
CASGLVSRGGNEQFF
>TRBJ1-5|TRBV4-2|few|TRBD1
TGTGCCAGCAGCCAAGATCGGGCAGGGGGCGATCAGCCCCAGCATTTT
CASSQDRAGGDQPQHF
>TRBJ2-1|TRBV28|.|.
TGTGCCAGCAGTTTTGGCGGTGCGAGCTCCTACAATGAGCAGTTCTTC
CASSFGGASSYNEQFF
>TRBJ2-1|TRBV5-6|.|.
TGTGCCAGCACCCCCGGCCCGAACAATGAGCAGTTCTTC
CASTPGPNNEQFF
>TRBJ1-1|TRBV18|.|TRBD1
TGTGCCAGCTCAGTAGGACAGGGGGCCTCTTTGAACACTGAAGCTTTCTTT
CASSVGQGASLNTEAFF
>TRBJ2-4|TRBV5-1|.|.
TGCGCCAGCAGCTTGGTTACAGGGATGACCAAAAACATTCAGTACTTC
CASSLVTGMTKNIQYF
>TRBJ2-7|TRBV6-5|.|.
TGTGCCAGCAGTTACTCGAATACTGATTACGAGCAGTACTTC
CASSYSNTDYEQYF
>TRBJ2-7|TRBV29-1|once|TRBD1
TGCAGCGTGACAGGGTCCTACGAGCAGTACTTC
CSVTGSYEQYF
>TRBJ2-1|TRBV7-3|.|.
TGTGCCAGCAGCTTAACCCGCGATGTAGAGCAGTTCTTC
CASSLTRDVEQFF
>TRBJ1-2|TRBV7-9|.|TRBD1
TGTGCCAGCAGCTTAGAAAGGGGGCAGAGTGGCTACACCTTC
CASSLERGQSGYTF
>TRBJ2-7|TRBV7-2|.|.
TGTGCCAGCAGCTTAGGGATGGAGAGCTCCTACGAGCAGTACTTC
CASSLGMESSYEQYF
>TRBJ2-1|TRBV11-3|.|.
TGTGCCAGCAGCCGTGGAGGGCCCTCCTACAATGAGCAGTTCTTC
CASSRGGPSYNEQFF
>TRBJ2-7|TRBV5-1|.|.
TGCGCCAGCAGCTTCAGGGCCCACGAGCAGTACTTC
CASSFRAHEQYF
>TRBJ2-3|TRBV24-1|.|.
TGTGCCACCAGTGGTCGGGCCCCAACAGATACGCAGTATTTT
CATSGRAPTDTQYF
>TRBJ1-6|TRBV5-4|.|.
TGTGCCAGCAGCCTAGATCGGGGTCGCGGTTCACCCCTCCACTTT
CASSLDRGRGSPLHF
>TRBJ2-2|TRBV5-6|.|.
TGTGCCAGCAGCTTGGCCCCCGCAGGGAGGGAGCTGTTTTTT
CASSLAPAGRELFF
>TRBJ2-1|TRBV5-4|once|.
TGTGCCAGCAGCCTCCCAGGGGTCCAGTTCTTC
CASSLPGVQFF
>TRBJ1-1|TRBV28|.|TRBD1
TGTGCCAGCTTCCCAGGGGGAGCGAACACTGAAGCTTTCTTT
CASFPGGANTEAFF
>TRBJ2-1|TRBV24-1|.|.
TGTGCCACCTCGGCCCGAGACTACCACTACAATGAGCAGTTCTTC
CATSARDYHYNEQFF